This paragraph reports one TCR beta chain. Germline CDR1 is SNHLY and CDR2 is FYNNEI. The CDR3 is made up of 16 amino acids. With V trimmed by 5 bases and J by 4 bases, 12 bases remained unmatched. This sample is part of a study of blood T cell repertoires in COVID-19. Study-level background: COVID-19 samples from acute and convalescent phases originated in the United States, Italy and Spain. The cDNA or gDNA used as material had been derived from T cells, B-cell-depleted T cells, or PBMCs.

Authors' analysis steps: Quantification of nucleated cells was approximated via reference gene primer amplification. Repertoires were generated with immunoSEQ multiplex PCR, while TCRdb's copy carries only in-frame clones and drops some. That table is the source of V, J and clone size, and D and trimming were worked out from the DNA. The sample includes roughly 16,000 clones, more than 85% of them seen just once. The chain couples TRBV2 to TRBJ1-2; TRBD1 matches at 8 bases. The sequencing input was peripheral blood. This receptor was obtained from a human donor in a cohort sampled during active COVID-19. The CDR3 DNA is TGTGCCAGCAGTAACCCGGGACAGGCTTTTACCTATGGCTACACCTTC. This encodes CASSNPGQAFTYGYTF.